This entry lists 8 T cell receptor beta chains sequenced from one sample in a study of PD-1 blockade in classical Hodgkin lymphoma. Profiling relied on immunoSEQ multiplex PCR, and the TCRdb table lists in-frame clones only, not all of them. The sample lists 20,000 to 25,000 clones, roughly 87% seen once, with about 0.24% in the top ten. As for time point: newly diagnosed, previously untreated cHL patient sample. Isolation of CD4+ T cells from thawed PBMCs was performed by magnetic negative selection. Sample: CD4+ T cells from blood. All receptors derive from a human donor with classical Hodgkin lymphoma.

V usage is TRBV7-2 and J usage is TRBJ2-7; tentatively, D is TRBD1 (5 bases). This CDR3 region has 13 residues. Trimming shortened V by 5 bases and J by 9 bases, and 17 bases separated the two germline ends. The germline gives CDR1 SGHTA, CDR2 FQGNSA. The CDR3 nucleotides are TGTGCCAGCAGCGGACACCACGGACCTCGGCAGTACTTC. Translated, it gives CASSGHHGPRQYF. Combining the CDR3 with reference TRBV7-2 and TRBJ2-7 gives the whole variable domain GAGVSQSPSNKVTEKGKDVELRCDPISGHTALYWYRQSLGQGLEFLIYFQGNSAPDKSGLPSDRFSAERTGGSVSTLTIQRTQQEDSAVYLCASSGHHGPRQYFGPGTRLTVT.

V gene TRBV7-2 combines with J gene TRBJ1-2, with D perhaps matching TRBD1 (5 bases). CDR1 is SGHTA, CDR2 FQGNSA, per germline. The CDR3 runs 12 residues. V lost 5 bases and J lost 8, with 12 bases in between. CDR3 region: CASSTGTGGYTF. The CDR3 DNA follows: TGTGCCAGCAGCACCGGGACTGGAGGCTACACCTTC. Filled out from reference TRBV7-2 and TRBJ1-2, the complete variable domain reads GAGVSQSPSNKVTEKGKDVELRCDPISGHTALYWYRQSLGQGLEFLIYFQGNSAPDKSGLPSDRFSAERTGGSVSTLTIQRTQQEDSAVYLCASSTGTGGYTFGSGTRLTVV.

V and J are TRBV2 and TRBJ2-1, with 7 bases identical to TRBD2. J lost 9 bases, V lost 0 bases, and 23 bases had no gene match. Per the germline V gene, CDR1 is SNHLY and CDR2 is FYNNEI. The CDR3 is 20 residues long. CDR3 amino acids: CASSEASQFFGTTSGGEQFF. CDR3 in DNA: TGTGCCAGCAGTGAAGCGAGTCAGTTTTTTGGGACTACCTCTGGGGGTGAGCAGTTCTTC.

This clone came up a few times. The chain is built from TRBV7-9 and TRBJ1-2; D gene unclear. This CDR3 spans 13 amino acids. Germline CDR1 and CDR2: SEHNR and FQNEAQ (reference sequence). CDR3 bases: TGTGCGACATCAGGCTACATCTCCTATGGCTACACCTTC. Translating it yields CATSGYISYGYTF. Combining the CDR3 with reference TRBV7-9 and TRBJ1-2 gives the whole variable domain DTGVSQNPRHKITKRGQNVTFRCDPISEHNRLYWYRQTLGQGPEFLTYFQNEAQLEKSRLLSDRFSAERPKGSFSTLEIQRTEQGDSAMYLCATSGYISYGYTFGSGTRLTVV.

The chain is built from TRBV20-1 and TRBJ1-1, with no clear D. The length of the CDR3 is 11 residues. Trimming removed 0 bases from V and 3 bases from J, with 2 bases in between. Germline loops: CDR1 DFQATT, CDR2 SNEGSKA (reference sequence). CDR3 loop: CSAREDTEAFF. DNA of the CDR3: TGCAGTGCTAGAGAAGACACTGAAGCTTTCTTT.

This chain joins TRBV7-2 and TRBJ2-2; D is uncertain. Trimming took off 5 bases at V and 2 bases at J, with 18 bases between the two ends. Germline assignment: CDR1 SGHTA and CDR2 FQGNSA. The CDR3 runs to 17 residues. The CDR3 DNA is TGTGCCAGCAGCACTATAAAGGGAATCCGAAACACCGGGGAGCTGTTTTTT. Its translation is CASSTIKGIRNTGELFF. The full variable domain, rest sourced from reference TRBV7-2 and TRBJ2-2, is GAGVSQSPSNKVTEKGKDVELRCDPISGHTALYWYRQSLGQGLEFLIYFQGNSAPDKSGLPSDRFSAERTGGSVSTLTIQRTQQEDSAVYLCASSTIKGIRNTGELFFGEGSRLTVL.

The V and J genes are TRBV15 and TRBJ2-1, with D possibly matching TRBD2 (5 bases). Trimming took off 6 bases at V and 0 bases at J, with 15 bases between the two ends. This CDR3 contains 16 residues. Germline assignment: CDR1 LNHNV and CDR2 YYDKDF (reference sequence). CDR3: CATRTLGGPSYNEQFF. CDR3 nucleotides: TGTGCCACCAGGACCCTTGGCGGGCCCTCCTACAATGAGCAGTTCTTC.

The chain employs TRBV9 and TRBJ1-3; D gene uncertain. The length of the CDR3 is 16 residues. V was clipped by 1 base and J by 6 bases, with 17 bases between them. Germline V gene lookup returns CDR1 SGDLS and CDR2 YYNGEE. CDR3 region: CASSVYEGSGLNTIYF. The DNA for the CDR3 is TGTGCCAGCAGCGTATATGAGGGCTCCGGCTTAAACACCATATATTTT.